This T cell receptor (beta chain) was found in a study of blood T cell repertoires in COVID-19. Study overall: The analysed material was cDNA or gDNA that came from T cells, B-cell-depleted T cells, or PBMCs.

The CDR3 runs 16 residues. With 4 bases clipped from V and 1 base from J, the junction kept 6 bases outside the gene matches. Germline V gives CDR1 SGHNT, CDR2 YYREEE (reference sequence). Authors' processing steps: Amplifying reference gene primers gave estimates of nucleated cell counts. Data came from immunoSEQ multiplex PCR; TCRdb stores just in-frame clones and leaves some out. D and trimming were read from the DNA, whereas the V and J calls and clone size are those reported in that table. The sample has over 200,000 clones; 75% to 90% are singletons. Source material: peripheral blood. The V gene is TRBV5-4, the J gene TRBJ2-7; 12 bases map to TRBD2. The clonotype originates from a man aged 60 to 75 who had recovered from COVID-19. The CDR3 nucleotides read TGTGCCAGCAGCCCCCCGACTAGCGGGGGTTCCTACGAGCAGTACTTC. This encodes CASSPPTSGGSYEQYF. Variable domain in full (rest from reference TRBV5-4 and TRBJ2-7): ETGVTQSPTHLIKTRGQQVTLRCSSQSGHNTVSWYQQALGQGPQFIFQYYREEENGRGNFPPRFSGLQFPNYSSELNVNALELDDSALYLCASSPPTSGGSYEQYFGPGTRLTVT.